This entry is about one TCR beta chain. What antigen it recognizes has not been identified. Nothing much larger sits one base from this clone, and base qualities are not available. The CDR3 has 13 amino acids, counting the end cysteine and phenylalanine. The CDR3 DNA has 39 bases and is translated from base 1. V loses 4 bases of germline sequence and J loses 5 bases, and the interval between the two ends is 11 bases. In the germline V gene, CDR1 corresponds to SQVTM and CDR2 to ANQGSEA. These data are taken from a study of CD8+ T cells in alopecia areata (dated by TCRdb to the late 2010s). In the study overall: Treated patients were enrolled in an open-label pilot trial of oral tofacitinib at 5 to 10 mg twice daily for moderate-to-severe alopecia areata. Tofacitinib was administered for 6 to 18 months, and 6 months of follow-up off drug were then conducted to assess delayed response and recurrence. Disease severity in treated patients was measured with the SALT score, which quantifies the percentage of affected scalp surface area. To study T cell clonal expansion in alopecia areata, the researchers applied high-throughput TCRbeta sequencing to both the C3H/HeJ mouse model and human patients. Scalp tissue and sorted CD4+ and CD8+ peripheral blood T cells from patchy and totalis/universalis alopecia areata patients and from healthy controls were covered by human TCRbeta sequencing. Biopsies were taken from tofacitinib-treated patients at baseline and at 4 and 24 weeks of treatment, and a later scalp biopsy was taken in several of the tofacitinib-treated patients. Scalp clonality was compared among normal scalp (n=4), patchy alopecia areata scalp (n=8), and alopecia totalis/universalis scalp (n=8). RNA came from the PAXgene miRNA kit for fixed scalp, the miRNeasy kit for PBMCs, and the RNeasy kit for mouse skin. immunoSEQ multiplex PCR using 35 Vbeta forward primers and 13 Jbeta reverse primers was used to amplify TCRbeta CDR3 regions. Overall study outcomes, separate from this receptor: Lesional scalp, especially in alopecia totalis/universalis, showed higher clonality and more expanded CD8+ clones than normal scalp, suggesting antigenic drive. Tofacitinib significantly decreased scalp clonality and the number of expanded CD8+ clones among the top 100 scalp clones. During tofacitinib treatment, many expanded lesional clones stuck around in both scalp and blood, and this persistence may partly explain why relapse happens after treatment is stopped. Because the treated cohort was small and included a single nonresponder, larger studies are needed to assess links between baseline CD8+ expansion and response. Unlike mouse skin, where gammadelta T cells dominate, normal human skin contains resident alphabeta T cells that get sequenced too, which complicates analysis of the scalp TCR repertoire. Shared TCR sequences between patients were less evident than in mice, which may be partly attributable to HLA diversity in the patient population.

The receptor library was made with the immunoSEQ multiplex PCR assay. RNA was extracted from all samples and reverse transcribed into cDNA, which served as template for TCR sequencing. First-strand cDNA was synthesized with SuperScript III using a 2:1 mix of oligo-dT and random hexamers. A synthetic immune receptor repertoire was used to gauge amplification bias, and whatever bias remained was removed computationally. The authors processed their data as follows. Raw reads were preprocessed to remove errors, and CDR3 was defined according to IMGT conventions as the region from the conserved cysteine to phenylalanine. To get clonality, Shannon entropy was normalized by log2 of the number of productive unique TCRs and the result was subtracted from 1. Whether each scalp clone was CD4 or CD8 was inferred by checking scalp TCRbeta sequences against the CD4 and CD8 repertoires from sorted blood. The table comes from immuneACCESS by way of TCRdb, which keeps in-frame sequences with V and J called. Part of the clones is missing from these tables; in studies checked, under half for an unresolved V gene and the rest for unknown reasons. V and J calls and clone size come straight from that table; D and trimming were deduced from the DNA. This sample holds around 180,000 clones; roughly 60% were observed only once. Jointly, the top ten make up approximately 1% of the sample.

Reading the label with the study, this specimen's time point is: 24 weeks on oral tofacitinib. Taken with the paper, the label for treatment or condition translates to: oral pan-JAK inhibitor, 5-10 mg twice daily. From alopecia areata patients, peripheral blood was collected along with lesional scalp punch biopsies. After PBMCs were isolated by density centrifugation and stained for CD3, CD4 and CD8, a FACSAria was used to sort CD4+ and CD8+ T cells. Sequences were derived from CD4+ T cells sorted from blood, sampled at week 24, from a patient treated with tofacitinib. The chain links TRBV29-1 with TRBJ2-2, with an unclear D gene assignment. The receptor was derived from a human donor with alopecia areata. The nucleotides read TGCAGCGTTGTTGAAAAACCGACCGGGGAGCTGTTTTTT. It encodes CSVVEKPTGELFF.